This T cell receptor (beta chain) was obtained from a study of vaccination and CD4 T cells after COVID-19. Study as a whole: Convalescent donors: six male, four female; seven Caucasian, two Asian, one multiracial, two Hispanic.

Sequencing of the DNA from cultured CD4+ T cells was carried out with the Oncomine TCR Beta short-read assay. TCRdb re-analysed the PCR reads in MiXCR, keeping a single row per CDR3 protein. The table has fewer than 15,000 distinct CDR3 sequences, about 41% seen once. The CDR3 contains 14 residues. CDR1 and CDR2 (germline): MNHEY, SVGAGI. Trimming removed 4 bases from V and 6 bases from J, with 15 bases in between. This clonotype was detected once. Its antigen remains unknown. As to treatment: 10-day PBMC culture with coronavirus spike peptide pools or control peptides (ViraFEST assay). Cultures used 2.1 million or so PBMCs per well, roughly 9.6 IU/ml IL-2 and 9.5 to 10 ug/ml peptides.

The origin of this receptor is a human donor who had recovered from COVID-19. V is TRBV6-5 and J is TRBJ1-2; D call uncertain. Sequences were obtained from CD4+ T cells from blood, cultured in vitro. The CDR3, as DNA: TGTGCCAGCAGTTCCGGGCCCTATAGTGATGGCTACACCTTC. Amino acids: CASSSGPYSDGYTF.